The rows below give T cell receptor beta chains drawn from one sample of a study of blood T cell repertoires in COVID-19. Clones were read by immunoSEQ multiplex PCR, and TCRdb kept only the in-frame ones, dropping some. The repertoire holds fewer than 110,000 clones, with around four fifths as singletons. Material: peripheral blood. The receptors shown here come from a man in his 70s with acute or convalescent COVID-19. The conserved cysteine and the conserved F or W are not part of the CDR3 here. Each record gives: CDR3 length, V gene, clone size, J gene, CDR3 protein. The size entry is marked missing in some rows and otherwise reads once, few, many or a size class.

>11|TRBV2|-|TRBJ1-6
ASRQAYNSPLH
>11|TRBV6-4|-|TRBJ1-1
ASSASTGDLAF
>13|TRBV2|-|TRBJ2-1
ASSVYGTSTFEQF
>12|TRBV5-8|-|TRBJ1-4
ASSQGHQNEKLF
>9|TRBV25-1|-|TRBJ2-7
ASSGGLEQY
>13|TRBV9|few|TRBJ2-3
ASSGSGGSTDTQY
>13|TRBV18|-|TRBJ2-1
ASSPWTVSYNEQF
>12|TRBV29-1|-|TRBJ2-3
SVRVAGRTDTQY
>11|TRBV14|-|TRBJ1-2
ASSSQNVGGYT
>12|TRBV4-2|-|TRBJ2-3
ASSQTSVTDTQY
>12|TRBV5-4|-|TRBJ1-2
ASSLETGGDGYT
>14|TRBV19|-|TRBJ1-5
ASSTRQGRRDQPQH
>16|TRBV7-9|few|TRBJ1-6
ASSLRDRGLMRDSPLH
>16|TRBV10-3|once|TRBJ2-1
AISEKLAGGGSYNEQF
>11|TRBV7-2|-|TRBJ2-5
ASSLSVQETQY
>12|TRBV7-9|few|TRBJ1-2
ASSLVGQTYGYT
>15|TRBV10-3|few|TRBJ2-7
AISSGMGQGPSYEQY
>13|TRBV2|-|TRBJ1-4
ASTVQGATNEKLF
>14|TRBV5-8|-|TRBJ1-5
ASSLALTGGNQPQH
>13|TRBV7-8|medium-sized|TRBJ2-7
ASRSGTGATYEQY
>15|TRBV5-1|-|TRBJ2-1
ASSLGNSGGINNEQF
>13|TRBV19|once|TRBJ1-6
ASSKQSSYNSPLH
>11|TRBV13|-|TRBJ1-2
ASSPLTGDGYT
>13|TRBV18|-|TRBJ1-3
ASSPLPGSGNTIY
>15|TRBV9|few|TRBJ1-3
ASSVYTGTFSGNTIY
>11|TRBV6-5|-|TRBJ1-1
ASSAGRDTEAF
>12|TRBV5-1|-|TRBJ2-7
ASSLGQGAYEQY
>11|TRBV18|-|TRBJ1-2
ASASRGEDGYT
>12|TRBV2|-|TRBJ2-3
ASSLAGFTDTQY
>12|TRBV3-1/TRBV3-2|-|TRBJ2-1
ASSQDLIYNEQF
>11|TRBV5-8|-|TRBJ2-3
ASSLGQGDTQY
>13|TRBV2|-|TRBJ1-2
ASTDPGTGGVGYT
>11|TRBV12-3/TRBV12-4|-|TRBJ1-3
AFNPTGGNTIY
>14|TRBV2|-|TRBJ1-6
ASSVSNRARESPLH
>14|TRBV18|once|TRBJ2-1
ASSPTITGGRNEQF
>12|TRBV2|few|TRBJ1-1
ASRPPGLGTEAF
>10|TRBV6-5|-|TRBJ2-2
ASSQNTGELF
>13|TRBV7-9|-|TRBJ1-4
ASSPDRGSNEKLF
>9|TRBV6-2/TRBV6-3|few|TRBJ2-7
ASSYLDEQY
>16|TRBV13|-|TRBJ1-1
ASSLARRPAALDTEAF
>11|TRBV2|-|TRBJ2-3
ASSPLETDTQY
>13|TRBV19|-|TRBJ2-5
ASSIVTGRVETQY
>12|TRBV18|-|TRBJ2-7
ASSRTGGNYEQY
>12|TRBV18|-|TRBJ2-7
ASSFYGENYEQY
>13|TRBV18|-|TRBJ2-2
ASSFQGSDTGELF
>14|TRBV3-1/TRBV3-2|-|TRBJ2-6
ASSFNQGAGANVLT
>11|TRBV6-5|-|TRBJ1-6
ASSYHRDSPLH
>14|TRBV9|-|TRBJ2-3
ASSVATSGEQGTQY
>10|TRBV19|-|TRBJ1-6
ASRQNNSPLH